One sample yielded the 27 T cell receptor beta chains listed below, sequenced in a study. Cells sorted as Tregs were CD4+, CD25+ and CD127-/low. Amplification of TRBV12-4/TRBJ1-2 clonotypes used adaptor-ligated barcode primers. TCRdb re-called the multiplex PCR reads with MiXCR, one entry per CDR3 protein. The repertoire has around 1,000 distinct CDR3 sequences, 2.6% of them found once; the top ten carry approximately 35%. Sequencing was performed on Tregs sorted from blood. These TCRs come from a female donor with breast cancer.

This clonotype is labeled as medium-sized. This chain links TRBV12-3 or TRBV12-4 with TRBJ1-2; D unclear. Trimming shortened V by 8 bases and J by 2 bases, and 12 bases separated the two germline ends. This CDR3 comprises 13 residues. The CDR3: CASLTRGNYGYTF. Here the CDR3 DNA reads TGTGCCAGCCTGACCCGGGGAAACTATGGCTACACCTTC.

This clonotype was recorded at least ten times. The chain employs TRBV12-3 or TRBV12-4 and TRBJ1-2, with 7 bases matching TRBD1. The CDR3 is made up of 13 amino acids. The ends lost 8 bases at V and 5 bases at J; junction bases unmatched: 8. The CDR3 sequence is CASATGERYGYTF. CDR3 nucleotides: TGTGCCAGCGCAACAGGGGAGAGATATGGCTACACCTTC.

This clonotype rates as medium-sized (0.01 to 0.1%). This chain connects TRBV12-3 or TRBV12-4 to TRBJ1-2; the match to TRBD1 covers 7 bases. The CDR3 runs to 13 residues. V was pared by 6 bases and J by 6 bases, with 7 bases of the junction left unmatched. CDR3 DNA: TGTGCCAGCAGCATGACAGGGTTTGATGGCTACACCTTC. Protein: CASSMTGFDGYTF.

At least ten counts were recorded for this clonotype. The genes are TRBV12-3 or TRBV12-4 and TRBJ1-2, with D perhaps matching TRBD1 (5 bases). This CDR3 has 12 residues. With 2 bases removed from V and 8 bases from J, the gap between germline ends came to 9 bases. Written as DNA, the CDR3 is TGTGCCAGCAGTTTATCAGGGCAAGGCTACACCTTC. This gives the protein CASSLSGQGYTF.

This clonotype is medium-sized. The gene calls are TRBV12-3 or TRBV12-4 and TRBJ1-2, with no clear D. This CDR3 has 14 residues. Trimming cost V 1 base and J 6 bases, with 12 bases left between them. CDR3 sequence reads: CASSLELGRDGYTF. The CDR3 region has the DNA TGTGCCAGCAGTTTAGAGCTGGGGAGGGATGGCTACACCTTC.

In its sample, this clonotype is medium-sized (0.01 to 0.1%). V and J are TRBV12-3 or TRBV12-4 and TRBJ1-2; no firm D call. Trimming removed 2 bases at V and 7 bases at J, with 14 bases between. CDR3 length: 14 residues. CDR3 protein: CASSLMSYLSGYTF. CDR3 bases: TGTGCCAGCAGTTTAATGTCTTACTTATCTGGCTACACCTTC.

By sample fraction, this clonotype is medium-sized. V gene TRBV12-3 or TRBV12-4 combines with J gene TRBJ1-2, with D hard to call. This CDR3 has 11 amino acids. Trimming removed 7 bases at V and 6 bases at J, with 9 bases between. CDR3 amino acids: CASNGGHGYTF. The CDR3 DNA reads as TGTGCCAGCAACGGAGGGCATGGCTACACCTTC.

This clonotype is medium-sized by share. The rearrangement joins TRBV12-3 or TRBV12-4 to TRBJ1-2; D not certain. The V and J ends lost 6 bases and 3 bases respectively, with 14 bases between them. The CDR3 contains 14 residues. The CDR3 sequence is CASSHRTTHYGYTF. CDR3 in DNA: TGTGCCAGCAGCCATCGGACCACGCACTATGGCTACACCTTC.

This clonotype is classed as medium-sized. The chain has TRBV12-3 or TRBV12-4 and TRBJ1-2, with D uncertain. CDR3 length: 15 amino acids. V shed 4 bases and J shed 0 bases, with 12 bases lying between them. CDR3 sequence (DNA): TGTGCCAGCAGTTATAGGTCCGCCTCTAACTATGGCTACACCTTC. As protein: CASSYRSASNYGYTF.

By its share, this clonotype is medium-sized (0.01 to 0.1%). The chain is built from TRBV12-3 or TRBV12-4 and TRBJ1-2; TRBD1 is a possible D gene (5 bases). The CDR3 length is 15 residues. Deletions cut 2 bases from V and 2 bases from J, with 12 bases between. DNA for the CDR3: TGTGCCAGCAGTTTATCGGCAGGGAAGAACTATGGCTACACCTTC. Its protein is CASSLSAGKNYGYTF.

This clonotype is labeled as medium-sized. V gene TRBV12-3 or TRBV12-4 combines with J gene TRBJ1-2; the D is unclear. V shed 3 bases and J shed 4 bases, with 9 bases lying between them. The length of the CDR3 is 13 residues. CDR3: CASSFPAFYGYTF. The DNA for the CDR3 is TGTGCCAGCAGTTTTCCAGCGTTCTATGGCTACACCTTC.

This clonotype is deemed medium-sized (0.01 to 0.1%). The chain carries TRBV12-3 or TRBV12-4 and TRBJ1-2; D perhaps matches TRBD1 (6 bases). The CDR3 consists of 13 residues. V shed 2 bases and J shed 8 bases, with 12 bases lying between them. CDR3 in amino acids: CASSLSGARGYTF. CDR3 bases: TGTGCCAGCAGTTTATCAGGGGCTCGGGGCTACACCTTC.

This clonotype is deemed large. The J gene is TRBJ1-2, the V gene TRBV12-3 or TRBV12-4; D might be TRBD1 (5 bases). V was trimmed by 3 bases and J by 4 bases, leaving 9 bases between them. The CDR3 covers 13 residues. The CDR3 reads CASSLGLPYGYTF. The DNA of the CDR3 is TGTGCCAGCAGTTTGGGACTCCCCTATGGCTACACCTTC.

This clonotype was picked up many times. The chain's CDR3 is CASNPTGSIQGYTF. The CDR3 nucleotides are TGTGCCAGCAACCCGACAGGGTCCATTCAAGGCTACACCTTC. The chain uses TRBV12-3 or TRBV12-4 and TRBJ1-2; 7 nucleotides agree with TRBD1. The CDR3 covers 14 residues. V dropped 7 bases and J dropped 8; count of bases not matched to a gene: 13.

This clonotype was detected ten times or more. The rearrangement joins TRBV12-3 or TRBV12-4 to TRBJ1-2; no firm D call. The CDR3 loop spans 13 amino acids. V was clipped by 2 bases and J by 4 bases, with 8 bases between them. The DNA of the CDR3 is TGTGCCAGCAGTTTACTGGAAGCCTATGGCTACACCTTC. Amino acids: CASSLLEAYGYTF.

This clonotype was seen repeatedly, ten times or more. The J gene is TRBJ1-2, the V gene TRBV12-3 or TRBV12-4; D ambiguous. V was clipped by 3 bases and J by 7 bases, with 6 bases between them. There are 11 residues in the CDR3. The DNA of the CDR3 is TGTGCCAGCAGTTTTGAGGGTGGCTACACCTTC. Translation gives CASSFEGGYTF.

At least ten counts were recorded for this clonotype. A much larger clone differs by one base, so this may be a read error. The CDR3 bases are TGTGCCAACAGTTTAGCGGGCCAAAAGCCAGGGGCTGGCTACACCTTC. Protein sequence: CANSLAGQKPGAGYTF. The V and J genes are TRBV12-3 or TRBV12-4 and TRBJ1-2, with D tentatively TRBD1 (6 bases). There are 16 residues in the CDR3.

By proportion, this clonotype is medium-sized. No conserved phenylalanine or tryptophan is present at the end of the CDR3, so a read error is the likely explanation. The chain carries TRBV12-3 or TRBV12-4 and TRBJ1-2; D remains unclear. The length of the CDR3 is 15 residues. Trimming removed 6 bases from V and 5 bases from J, with 19 bases in between. The CDR3 DNA sequence: TGTGCCAGCAGCTACGTCGGGGAAGGAAGATATGGCTACACCTTA. Translated, it gives CASSYVGEGRYGYTL.

This clonotype is categorized as medium-sized. This chain links TRBV12-3 or TRBV12-4 with TRBJ1-2; D call uncertain. CDR3 length: 13 residues. Trimming stripped 6 bases from V and 4 bases from J, with 12 bases between. The CDR3 bases are TGTGCCAGCAGGACCGGAGCCGGCTATGGCTACACCTTC. Protein sequence: CASRTGAGYGYTF.

This clonotype is categorized as medium-sized. The V call is TRBV12-3 or TRBV12-4, the J call TRBJ1-2, with D hard to call. This CDR3 region has 12 residues. V gave up 8 bases and J gave up 8 bases, with 15 bases separating them. CDR3 sequence reads: CASGRPGGGYTF. The CDR3 DNA is TGTGCCAGCGGACGGCCTGGAGGCGGCTACACCTTC.

This clonotype is labeled medium-sized. The chain links TRBV12-3 or TRBV12-4 to TRBJ1-2, with D possibly being TRBD1 (5 bases). V shed 7 bases and J shed 1 base, with 19 bases lying between them. The CDR3 covers 16 residues. The CDR3 coding sequence is TGTGCCAGCACCCCGGGGAGGGGCTACGGTAACTATGGCTACACCTTC. Translated, it gives CASTPGRGYGNYGYTF.

This clonotype is medium-sized in the sample. The chain has TRBV12-3 or TRBV12-4 and TRBJ1-2, with unresolved D. V lost 4 bases to trimming and J lost 2 bases, with 11 bases between them. This CDR3 spans 14 amino acids. The CDR3: CASSSDASNYGYTF. DNA for the CDR3: TGTGCCAGCAGTTCGGACGCTTCGAACTATGGCTACACCTTC.

This clonotype qualifies as medium-sized. V and J are TRBV12-3 or TRBV12-4 and TRBJ1-2; no clear D gene. There are 12 residues in the CDR3. Trimming shortened V by 4 bases and J by 8 bases, and 11 bases separated the two germline ends. The CDR3 DNA sequence: TGTGCCAGCAGTTCCCAAATCGTCGGCTACACCTTC. The encoded protein is CASSSQIVGYTF.

This clonotype counts as medium-sized. The chain is built from TRBV12-3 or TRBV12-4 and TRBJ1-2; D remains unclear. Trimming removed 3 bases from V and 6 bases from J, with 17 bases in between. There are 15 residues in the CDR3. This CDR3 reads CASSFVGPVLNGYTF. The CDR3 DNA follows: TGTGCCAGCAGTTTCGTGGGTCCCGTCCTAAATGGCTACACCTTC.

This clonotype is medium-sized within its sample. The chain uses TRBV12-3 or TRBV12-4 and TRBJ1-2; 8 bases align to TRBD1. The CDR3 is 15 amino acids. V was clipped by 5 bases and J by 4 bases; unmatched bases: 9. The CDR3 nucleotides are TGTGCCAGCAGTAGAGACGCCGGGACAGGCTATGGCTACACCTTC. Its protein product is CASSRDAGTGYGYTF.

By share, this clonotype ranks as medium-sized. The chain employs TRBV12-3 or TRBV12-4 and TRBJ1-2; weak D call: TRBD1 (5 bases). Trimming stripped 6 bases from V and 5 bases from J, with 16 bases between. This CDR3 comprises 14 residues. CDR3 coding DNA: TGTGCCAGCAGCGGGACGCAGCTCCGTTATGGCTACACCTTC. As protein: CASSGTQLRYGYTF.

This clonotype rates as medium-sized (0.01 to 0.1%). The V and J genes are TRBV12-3 or TRBV12-4 and TRBJ1-2, with 7 bases aligning to TRBD1. Unmatched junction bases numbered 13, after V lost 5 bases and J lost 7 bases. This CDR3 comprises 15 residues. CDR3 amino acids: CASSLGTVRGGGYTF. The CDR3 bases are TGTGCCAGCAGTCTAGGGACAGTGAGAGGAGGTGGCTACACCTTC.